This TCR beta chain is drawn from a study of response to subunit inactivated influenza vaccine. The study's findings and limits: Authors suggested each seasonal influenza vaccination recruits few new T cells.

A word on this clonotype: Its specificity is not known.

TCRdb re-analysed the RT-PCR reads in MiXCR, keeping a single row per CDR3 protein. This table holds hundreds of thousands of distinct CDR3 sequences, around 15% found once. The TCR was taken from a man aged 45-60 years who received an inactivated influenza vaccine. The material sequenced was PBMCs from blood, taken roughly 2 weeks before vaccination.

CDR3 residues: CASSTSRNTGELFF. Written as DNA, the CDR3 is TGTGCCAGCAGTACGAGTCGGAACACCGGGGAGCTGTTTTTT. J is TRBJ2-2 and V is TRBV2; no clear D gene. Trimming removed 5 bases at V and 1 base at J, with 8 bases between. CDR1 and CDR2 (germline): SNHLY, FYNNEI. The CDR3 is 14 residues long.